Given below is one T cell receptor beta chain in context. Its antigen is unidentified. The sample comes from a study of shared clonotypes between healthy human individuals. Whole-study findings and limits: The sharing of 5% to 5.5% of naive CD4 clonotypes was seen across a few donors.

Trimming removed 2 bases at V and 1 base at J, with 18 bases between. Germline assignment: CDR1 LNHDA and CDR2 SQIVND (reference sequence). This CDR3 is built from 18 residues. Here immunoSEQ multiplex PCR was the method, and the copy in TCRdb shows in-frame clones only, minus some. This table has 2,100,000 or so clones, 95% appearing once. The sample taken for sequencing was naive CD4+ T cells sorted from blood. Noted subset: CD45RA+ positively selected. The V gene is TRBV19, the J gene TRBJ1-5; a possible D gene is TRBD1 (6 bases). This TCR derives from a man between 18 and 35 years old in good health. The DNA for the CDR3 is TGTGCCAGTAGTATAAAAGGGACACTCTCTGGGAGCAATCAGCCCCAGCATTTT. Protein sequence: CASSIKGTLSGSNQPQHF. Variable domain in full (rest from reference TRBV19 and TRBJ1-5): DGGITQSPKYLFRKEGQNVTLSCEQNLNHDAMYWYRQDPGQGLRLIYYSQIVNDFQKGDIAEGYSVSREKKESFPLTVTSAQKNPTAFYLCASSIKGTLSGSNQPQHFGDGTRLSIL.